This entry features one T cell receptor (beta chain) sequence. The target antigen is unknown. Generated by immunoSEQ multiplex PCR, the TCRdb table keeps only in-frame clones and is missing some. This table has some 60,000 clones, 85% to 95% appearing once. V shed 0 bases and J shed 5 bases, with 4 bases lying between them. Germline V gene sequence: CDR1 SGDLS, CDR2 YYNGEE. The CDR3 has 12 residues. The data stem from a study of cytomegalovirus exposure and HLA in healthy donors. Across the study: Per a later analysis, the roughly 700 first-cohort and more than 100 validation repertoires shared one platform. Study results and caveats: A few chains tied to CMV proved CMV antigen-specific in vitro. The investigators catalogued 150 to 200 TCR beta chains as cytomegalovirus-associated.

It was the approximately 130-subject validation cohort, separate from the roughly 700-subject first cohort, to which the donors belonged. Sequenced material: PBMCs. The sequence derives from a man between 18 and 35 years old in good health and CMV-seropositive. The gene calls are TRBV9 and TRBJ2-3; D is uncertain. The DNA of the CDR3 is TGTGCCAGCAGCGTAGCCAGAGATACGCAGTATTTT. Its protein is CASSVARDTQYF.